This TCR beta chain was retrieved from a study of spatial heterogeneity in lung cancer (dated by TCRdb to the late 2010s). Study-wide context: More beta-chain than alpha-chain transcripts were consistently detected, likely reflecting higher beta-chain transcript abundance. In the raw uncorrected reads, each unique combination of TCR and UMI appeared on average more than ten times. The study quantitatively compared TCR alpha and beta repertoires across multiple tumor regions, matched nontumor lung and blood in non-small cell lung cancer. At surgery, both alpha and beta chains were TCR-sequenced in approximately 210 tumor regions, fewer than 85 matched nontumor lung samples and a few dozen PBMC samples. The study linked features of the TCR repertoire to counts of nonsynonymous mutations, which were determined by whole-exome sequencing of tumor tissue.

Overall results and qualifications from the work: Ubiquitous expanded tumor TCRs showed up in blood more often at tumor resection than at routine follow-up. Confirming at a functional level the hypothesis that regional TCRs recognize regional mutations was considered to require additional single-cell paired TCR alpha and beta sequencing.

This clonotype was detected a few times. Its antigen is still unknown. The record has no base qualities; no much larger clone is one base away. The V and J ends are trimmed by 4 bases and 0 bases, leaving 15 bases between them. Including cysteine and phenylalanine, the CDR3 has 16 amino acids. The only DNA kept is the CDR3, 48 bases in frame from the first base. The germline V gene sets CDR1 to SGHTA and CDR2 to FQGTGA. The time point label, read with the paper, signifies: sample taken at primary tumor resection. Without any cell sorting, TCR sequencing was performed on whole RNA extracted either from tumor and nontumor lung tissue or from cryopreserved PBMC samples. Samples were obtained from 72 patients with early-stage, untreated non-small cell lung cancer from the lung TRACERx cohort. Only patients with enough RNA available from two or more tumor regions were chosen for TCR sequencing. Libraries were constructed by 5' RACE. For sequencing, a NextSeq 500 was employed. In the TCR library protocol, a unique molecular identifier was attached to each TCR cDNA molecule so that PCR and sequencing errors could be corrected. The original pipeline was this. TCR identification, UMI-based error correction and CDR3 extraction were all carried out with Decombinator tools. TCRs above a frequency of 2 per 1,000, corresponding to the top 1% of the tumor frequency distribution, were defined as expanded. Renyi diversity was computed with the R vegan package after each repertoire had been subsampled 100 times to 5,000 TCRs. CDR3 similarity networks were built from amino acid triplet string-kernel similarity, with CDR3s being connected when pairwise similarity was above 0.82. The public reads were quality trimmed at Q25 with fastp and then assembled into clones with MiXCR by TCRdb, keeping productive beta chains. Rows are unified per CDR3 protein, each entry keeping the most common DNA and genes. The V and J calls were determined by TCRdb, not by the authors. The sample includes about 56,000 distinct CDR3 sequences, with approximately 8% observed a single time. The ten largest make up approximately 15% of the sample.

In this chain, TRBV7-3 is recombined with TRBJ1-1; perhaps TRBD1 is the D gene, with 5 bases matching. This receptor was obtained from a female donor with early-stage non-small cell lung cancer. The starting material was PBMCs, obtained at surgery. The CDR3 region has the sequence CASSSNAGTVNTEAFF. The sequence in DNA is TGTGCCAGCAGCTCAAACGCCGGGACGGTGAACACTGAAGCTTTCTTT.